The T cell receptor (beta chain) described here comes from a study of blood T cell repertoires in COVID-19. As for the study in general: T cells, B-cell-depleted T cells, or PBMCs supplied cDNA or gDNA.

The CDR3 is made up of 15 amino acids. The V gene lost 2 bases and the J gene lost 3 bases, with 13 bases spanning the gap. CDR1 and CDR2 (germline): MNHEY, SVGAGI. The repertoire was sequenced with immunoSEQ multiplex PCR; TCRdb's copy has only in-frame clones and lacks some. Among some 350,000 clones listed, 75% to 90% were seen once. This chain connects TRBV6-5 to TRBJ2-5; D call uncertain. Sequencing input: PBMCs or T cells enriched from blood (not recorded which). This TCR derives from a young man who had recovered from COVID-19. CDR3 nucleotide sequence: TGTGCCAGCAGTTACGATCACGGCCGGGAAGAGACCCAGTACTTC. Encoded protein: CASSYDHGREETQYF.